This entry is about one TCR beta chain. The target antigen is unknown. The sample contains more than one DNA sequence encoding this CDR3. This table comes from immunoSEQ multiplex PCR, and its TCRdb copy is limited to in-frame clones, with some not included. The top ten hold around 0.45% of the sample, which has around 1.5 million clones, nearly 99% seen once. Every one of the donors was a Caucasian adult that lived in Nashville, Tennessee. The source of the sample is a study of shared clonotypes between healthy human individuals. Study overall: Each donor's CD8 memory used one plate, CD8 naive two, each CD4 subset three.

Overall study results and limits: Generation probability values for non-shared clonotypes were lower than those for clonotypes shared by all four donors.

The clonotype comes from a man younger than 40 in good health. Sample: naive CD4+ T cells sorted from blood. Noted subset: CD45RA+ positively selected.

The chain's CDR3 is CASSVGHVQETQYF. The DNA for the CDR3 is TGTGCCAGCAGCGTGGGACATGTACAAGAGACCCAGTACTTC. This chain links TRBV9 with TRBJ2-5, with D maybe TRBD1 (6 bases). Germline V CDR1 and CDR2: SGDLS, YYNGEE. The CDR3 length is 14 residues. V lost 2 bases, J lost 2 bases, and 10 bases lay in between.